These T cell receptor beta chains were read from a single sample in a study of neoadjuvant nivolumab and ipilimumab in lung cancer. Profiled with immunoSEQ multiplex PCR; TCRdb holds only in-frame clones, not every one. Of 44,000 or so clones in the sample, more than 85% were seen once. The sample was blood, taken before neoadjuvant nivolumab, alone or with ipilimumab. The receptors were sampled from an adult with non-small cell lung cancer. Some clones in this sample may be carry-over from other donors' samples. Both conserved end residues are part of each CDR3. The D gene is left open where the match is weak. Clone size appears in some rows only: once, few, many, or a class for an expanded clone.

CASSPSQKAFF	TGTGCCAGCTCCCCCTCCCAAAAAGCTTTCTTT	-	TRBV7-9	-	11	TRBJ1-1
CASSSITDTQYF	TGTGCCAGCAGCTCCATCACGGATACGCAGTATTTT	few	TRBV7-9	-	12	TRBJ2-3
CASSSNRGGYTDTQYF	TGCGCCAGCAGCTCTAACAGGGGAGGTTACACAGATACGCAGTATTTT	-	TRBV5-1	-	16	TRBJ2-3
CASKLRAGGGYEQYF	TGTGCCAGCAAACTCCGGGCGGGAGGGGGCTACGAGCAGTACTTC	-	TRBV27	TRBD2	15	TRBJ2-7
CASSLDRHEAFF	TGCGCCAGCAGCTTGGATCGGCATGAAGCTTTCTTT	once	TRBV5-1	-	12	TRBJ1-1
CSVRWAATEAFF	TGCAGCGTTAGGTGGGCGGCCACTGAAGCTTTCTTT	-	TRBV29-1	-	12	TRBJ1-1
CATSRAGTGVSYEQYF	TGTGCCACCAGCAGGGCCGGGACAGGGGTCTCCTACGAGCAGTACTTC	-	TRBV15	TRBD1	16	TRBJ2-7
CASSSSPRADTQYF	TGTGCCAGCAGCTCTAGCCCCCGGGCGGATACGCAGTATTTT	-	TRBV9	-	14	TRBJ2-3
CASSVAGGASTDTQYF	TGTGCCAGCAGCGTAGCAGGCGGGGCCAGCACAGATACGCAGTATTTT	once	TRBV9	-	16	TRBJ2-3
CSVGDGGWGSSGNTIYF	TGCAGCGTTGGGGACGGGGGATGGGGTTCCTCTGGAAACACCATATATTTT	once	TRBV29-1	-	17	TRBJ1-3
CAWSPLGAGELFF	TGTGCCTGGAGTCCGCTTGGGGCCGGGGAGCTGTTTTTT	-	TRBV30	-	13	TRBJ2-2
CASRGGTPNEQYF	TGTGCCAGCAGGGGAGGGACCCCAAACGAGCAGTACTTC	-	TRBV6-1	TRBD2	13	TRBJ2-7
CASSVAPSVTDTQYF	TGTGCCAGCAGCGTAGCACCTAGCGTGACAGATACGCAGTATTTT	-	TRBV9	-	15	TRBJ2-3
CASSPQGRQETQYF	TGTGCCAGCTCACCGCAGGGTAGGCAAGAGACCCAGTACTTC	-	TRBV18	-	14	TRBJ2-5
CAWSQINEQFF	TGTGCCTGGAGTCAAATCAATGAGCAGTTCTTC	-	TRBV30	-	11	TRBJ2-1
CASSYRGGVMPPDHNYGYTF	TGTGCCAGCAGCTACCGGGGAGGAGTCATGCCACCCGATCATAACTATGGCTACACCTTC	-	TRBV5-4	-	20	TRBJ1-2
CASSPPGELFF	TGTGCCAGCAGCCCCCCCGGGGAGCTGTTTTTT	-	TRBV7-6	-	11	TRBJ2-2
CSIRKGGTQYF	TGCAGCATACGAAAAGGGGGGACCCAGTACTTC	-	TRBV29-1	-	11	TRBJ2-5
CATSRDSGREAFF	TGTGCCACCAGCAGAGATTCGGGAAGGGAAGCTTTCTTT	-	TRBV15	-	13	TRBJ1-1
CASSFSGTGDEKLFF	TGCGCCAGCAGCTTCTCCGGGACAGGGGATGAAAAGCTGTTTTTT	-	TRBV5-1	TRBD1	15	TRBJ1-4
CSSRGGEQFF	TGCAGCTCTAGGGGGGGTGAGCAGTTCTTC	-	TRBV29-1	-	10	TRBJ2-1
CASSLVSSPYTGELFF	TGTGCCAGCAGCTTAGTGTCTAGCCCGTACACCGGGGAGCTGTTTTTT	-	TRBV7-2	-	16	TRBJ2-2
CASSDNSGANVLTF	TGTGCCAGCTCGGATAATTCTGGGGCCAACGTCCTGACTTTC	-	TRBV18	-	14	TRBJ2-6
CASRRSRGVNTEAFF	TGTGCCAGCCGCCGTTCCCGGGGGGTGAACACTGAAGCTTTCTTT	-	TRBV7-9	-	15	TRBJ1-1